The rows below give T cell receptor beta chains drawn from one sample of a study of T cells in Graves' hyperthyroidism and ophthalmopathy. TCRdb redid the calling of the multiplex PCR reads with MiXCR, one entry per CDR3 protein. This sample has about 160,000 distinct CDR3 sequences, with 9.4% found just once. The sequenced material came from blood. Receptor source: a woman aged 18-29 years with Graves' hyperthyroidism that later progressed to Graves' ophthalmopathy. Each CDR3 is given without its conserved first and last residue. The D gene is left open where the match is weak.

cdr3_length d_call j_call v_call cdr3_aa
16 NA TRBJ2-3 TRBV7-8 ASSLVKGGTTSTDTQY
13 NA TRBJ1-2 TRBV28 ASTESGRRSYGYT
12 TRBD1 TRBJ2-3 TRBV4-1 ASSPTGGTDTQY
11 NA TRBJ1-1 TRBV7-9 ASSLNLDTEAF
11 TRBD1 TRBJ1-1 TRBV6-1 ASTLRDSTEAF
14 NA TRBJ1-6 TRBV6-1 ASSYLRNSKDSPLH
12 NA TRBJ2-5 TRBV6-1 ASSFAGPQETQY
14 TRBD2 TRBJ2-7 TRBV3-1 ASSQGSSGTTYEQY
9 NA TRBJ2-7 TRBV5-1 ASSNGLEQY
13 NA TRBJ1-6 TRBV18 ASSSTGTGNSPLH
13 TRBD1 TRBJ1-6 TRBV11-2 ASSPGTGVNSPLH
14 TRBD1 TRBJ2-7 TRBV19 ASSPRGPQSSYEQY
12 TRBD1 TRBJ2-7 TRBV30 AWSPSTTGFEQY